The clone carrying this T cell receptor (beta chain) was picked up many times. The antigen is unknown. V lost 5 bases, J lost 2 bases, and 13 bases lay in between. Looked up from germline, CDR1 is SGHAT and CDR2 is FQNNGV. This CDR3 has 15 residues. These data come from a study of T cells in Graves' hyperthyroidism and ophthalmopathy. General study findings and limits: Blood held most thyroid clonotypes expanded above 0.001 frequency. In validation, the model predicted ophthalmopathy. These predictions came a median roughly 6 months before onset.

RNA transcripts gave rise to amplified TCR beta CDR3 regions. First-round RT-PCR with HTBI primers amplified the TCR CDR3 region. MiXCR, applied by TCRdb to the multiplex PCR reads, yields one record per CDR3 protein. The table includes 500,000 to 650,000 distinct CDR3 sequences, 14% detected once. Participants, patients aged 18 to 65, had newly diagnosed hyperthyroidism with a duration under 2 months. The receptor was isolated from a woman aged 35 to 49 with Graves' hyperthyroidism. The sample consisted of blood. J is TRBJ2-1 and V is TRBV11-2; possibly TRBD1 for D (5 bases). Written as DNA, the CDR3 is TGTGCCAGCAGCACGACAGCCATAACCTACAATGAGCAGTTCTTC. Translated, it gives CASSTTAITYNEQFF.